Below are 5 T cell receptor beta chains sequenced from a single sample in a study of regulatory T cells in long-lasting Graves disease. Described time point: newly diagnosed GD, antithyroid drugs for less than 3 months. RNA extracted from PBMCs served as the sequencing template. Library construction for TCR beta used iRepertoire HTBI primers and Arm-PCR of CDR3 regions. TCRdb reprocessed the multiplex PCR reads with MiXCR, giving one entry per CDR3 protein. The sample holds 350,000 to 450,000 distinct CDR3 sequences; 15% are singletons and the top ten take about 7.6%. These sequences were also reported in another study, on T cells in Graves' hyperthyroidism and ophthalmopathy.

The sample was peripheral blood mononuclear cells (PBMCs), taken at new diagnosis, from a patient treated with antithyroid drugs. These receptors were obtained from a woman in her 40s with Graves disease.

This clonotype came up many times. The V gene is TRBV7-9, the J gene TRBJ2-3; no clear D gene. Germline V gene sequence: CDR1 SEHNR, CDR2 FQNEAQ (reference sequence). The CDR3 sequence is 13 residues long. The V gene lost 3 bases and the J gene lost 8 bases, with 12 bases spanning the gap. For the CDR3, the DNA is TGTGCCAGCAGCTTGGGCCTGGGTGGTACGCAGTATTTT. Protein product: CASSLGLGGTQYF.

This clonotype has a handful of counts. This chain uses TRBV4-1 with TRBJ2-4; D not resolved. Germline V CDR1 and CDR2: MGHRA, YSYEKL. The CDR3 extends over 15 amino acids. V lost 4 bases to trimming and J lost 0 bases, with 10 bases between them. This CDR3 reads CASSRSQLAKNIQYF. As DNA, the CDR3 is TGCGCCAGCAGCCGGTCCCAGCTAGCCAAAAACATTCAGTACTTC.

This clonotype was counted many times. This rearrangement joins TRBV5-1 to TRBJ2-7; no clear D gene. Between the trimmed V and J ends, which lost 4 bases and 5 bases, there was a span of 13 bases. This CDR3 region has 13 residues. The germline gives CDR1 SGHRS, CDR2 YFSETQ. CDR3 sequence reads: CASSTGDGDEQYF. CDR3 DNA sequence: TGCGCCAGCAGCACCGGCGATGGGGACGAGCAGTACTTC.

This clonotype was seen only a few times. CDR3 residues: CASSLPSGNRPYGYTF. CDR3 nucleotide sequence: TGTGCCAGCAGCCTACCGTCTGGGAACAGGCCCTATGGCTACACCTTC. The chain is built from TRBV7-9 and TRBJ1-2, with TRBD1 as a possible D gene (5 bases). The CDR3 covers 16 residues. Trimming shortened V by 5 bases and J by 4 bases, and 20 bases separated the two germline ends. CDR1 is SEHNR and CDR2 is FQNEAQ in the germline V gene (reference sequence).

This clonotype was observed many times. The chain is built from TRBV2 and TRBJ2-2, with a weak D call TRBD2 (6 bases). Germline V gives CDR1 SNHLY, CDR2 FYNNEI. This CDR3 is built from 14 residues. V gave up 7 bases and J gave up 2 bases, with 11 bases separating them. The CDR3 sequence: CASTSETNTGELFF. CDR3 DNA: TGTGCCAGCACTAGCGAAACAAACACCGGGGAGCTGTTTTTT. The variable domain in full, completed from reference TRBV2 and TRBJ2-2, reads EPEVTQTPSHQVTQMGQEVILRCVPISNHLYFYWYRQILGQKVEFLVSFYNNEISEKSEIFDDQFSVERPDGSNFTLKIRSTKLEDSAMYFCASTSETNTGELFFGEGSRLTVL.